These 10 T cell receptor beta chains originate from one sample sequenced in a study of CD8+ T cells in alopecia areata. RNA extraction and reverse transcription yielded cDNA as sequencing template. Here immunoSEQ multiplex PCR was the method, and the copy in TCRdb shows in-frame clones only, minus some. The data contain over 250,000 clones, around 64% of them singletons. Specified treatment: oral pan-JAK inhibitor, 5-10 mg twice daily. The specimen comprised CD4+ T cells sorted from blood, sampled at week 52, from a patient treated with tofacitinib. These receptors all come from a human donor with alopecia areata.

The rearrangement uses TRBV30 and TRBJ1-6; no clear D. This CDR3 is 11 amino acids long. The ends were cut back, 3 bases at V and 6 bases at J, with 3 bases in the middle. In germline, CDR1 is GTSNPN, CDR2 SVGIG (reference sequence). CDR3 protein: CAWRFNSPLHF. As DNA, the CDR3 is TGTGCCTGGAGGTTTAATTCACCCCTCCACTTT.

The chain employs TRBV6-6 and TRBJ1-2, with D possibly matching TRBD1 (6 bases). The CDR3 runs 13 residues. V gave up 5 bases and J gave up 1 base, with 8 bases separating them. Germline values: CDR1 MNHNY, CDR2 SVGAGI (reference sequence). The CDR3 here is CASSRDINYGYTF. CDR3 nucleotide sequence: TGTGCCAGCAGTCGGGACATTAACTATGGCTACACCTTC.

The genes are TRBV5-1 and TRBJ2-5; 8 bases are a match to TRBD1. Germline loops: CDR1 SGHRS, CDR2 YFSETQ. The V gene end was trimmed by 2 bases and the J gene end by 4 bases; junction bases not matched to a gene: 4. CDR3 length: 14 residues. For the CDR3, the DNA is TGCGCCAGCAGCTTCAGGGACAGGACAGAGACCCAGTACTTC. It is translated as CASSFRDRTETQYF.

In DNA form, the CDR3 reads TGTGCCTGGACCCGGGACAGGGGGGGAGGTGGGCTGTTTTTT. Protein sequence: CAWTRDRGGGGLFF. The rearrangement joins TRBV30 to TRBJ2-2; 11 bases agree with TRBD1. V lost 4 bases to trimming and J lost 13 bases; unmatched junction nucleotides: 11. In germline, CDR1 is GTSNPN, CDR2 SVGIG (reference sequence). This CDR3 is built from 14 residues.

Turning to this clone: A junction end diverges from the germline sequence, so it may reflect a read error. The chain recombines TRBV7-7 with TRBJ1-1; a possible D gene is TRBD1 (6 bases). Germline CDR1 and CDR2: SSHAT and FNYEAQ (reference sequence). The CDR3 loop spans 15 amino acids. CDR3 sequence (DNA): TGTGCTAGCAGGGAGCTGACAGGAAGCAACACTGAAGCTTTCTTT. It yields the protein CASRELTGSNTEAFF.

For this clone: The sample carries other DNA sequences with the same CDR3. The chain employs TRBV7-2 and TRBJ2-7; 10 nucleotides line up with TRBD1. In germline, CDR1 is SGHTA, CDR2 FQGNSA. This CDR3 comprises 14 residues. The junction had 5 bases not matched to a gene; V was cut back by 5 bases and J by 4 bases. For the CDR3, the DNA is TGTGCCAGCAGCCACCGGGACAGGGGTTACGAGCAGTACTTC. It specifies CASSHRDRGYEQYF. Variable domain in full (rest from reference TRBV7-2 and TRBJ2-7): GAGVSQSPSNKVTEKGKDVELRCDPISGHTALYWYRQSLGQGLEFLIYFQGNSAPDKSGLPSDRFSAERTGGSVSTLTIQRTQQEDSAVYLCASSHRDRGYEQYFGPGTRLTVT.

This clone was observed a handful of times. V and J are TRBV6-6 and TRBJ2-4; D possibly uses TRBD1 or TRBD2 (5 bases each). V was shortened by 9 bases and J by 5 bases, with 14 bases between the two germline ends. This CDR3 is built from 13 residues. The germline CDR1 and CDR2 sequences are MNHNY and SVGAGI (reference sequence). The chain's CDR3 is CASESGGENIQYF. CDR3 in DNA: TGTGCCAGTGAGAGTGGGGGTGAAAACATTCAGTACTTC.

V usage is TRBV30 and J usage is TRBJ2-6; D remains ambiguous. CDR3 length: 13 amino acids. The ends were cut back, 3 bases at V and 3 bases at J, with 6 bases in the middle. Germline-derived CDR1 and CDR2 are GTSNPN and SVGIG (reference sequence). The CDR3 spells CAWRTVGANVLTF. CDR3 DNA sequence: TGTGCCTGGAGAACCGTTGGGGCCAACGTCCTGACTTTC.

DNA for the CDR3: TGTGCCATCAGTGGGGCAGAGAACTATGGCTACACCTTC. This encodes CAISGAENYGYTF. The V gene is TRBV10-3, the J gene TRBJ1-2; D call uncertain. V was shortened by 4 bases and J by 2 bases, with 8 bases between the two germline ends. The V gene's germline CDR1 is ENHRY and CDR2 SYGVKD. The CDR3 is 13 amino acids.

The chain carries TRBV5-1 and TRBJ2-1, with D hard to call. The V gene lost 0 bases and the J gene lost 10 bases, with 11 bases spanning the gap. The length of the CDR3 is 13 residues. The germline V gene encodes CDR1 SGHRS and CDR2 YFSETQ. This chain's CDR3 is CASSLGWAGEQFF. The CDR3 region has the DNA TGCGCCAGCAGCTTGGGCTGGGCAGGAGAGCAGTTCTTC.